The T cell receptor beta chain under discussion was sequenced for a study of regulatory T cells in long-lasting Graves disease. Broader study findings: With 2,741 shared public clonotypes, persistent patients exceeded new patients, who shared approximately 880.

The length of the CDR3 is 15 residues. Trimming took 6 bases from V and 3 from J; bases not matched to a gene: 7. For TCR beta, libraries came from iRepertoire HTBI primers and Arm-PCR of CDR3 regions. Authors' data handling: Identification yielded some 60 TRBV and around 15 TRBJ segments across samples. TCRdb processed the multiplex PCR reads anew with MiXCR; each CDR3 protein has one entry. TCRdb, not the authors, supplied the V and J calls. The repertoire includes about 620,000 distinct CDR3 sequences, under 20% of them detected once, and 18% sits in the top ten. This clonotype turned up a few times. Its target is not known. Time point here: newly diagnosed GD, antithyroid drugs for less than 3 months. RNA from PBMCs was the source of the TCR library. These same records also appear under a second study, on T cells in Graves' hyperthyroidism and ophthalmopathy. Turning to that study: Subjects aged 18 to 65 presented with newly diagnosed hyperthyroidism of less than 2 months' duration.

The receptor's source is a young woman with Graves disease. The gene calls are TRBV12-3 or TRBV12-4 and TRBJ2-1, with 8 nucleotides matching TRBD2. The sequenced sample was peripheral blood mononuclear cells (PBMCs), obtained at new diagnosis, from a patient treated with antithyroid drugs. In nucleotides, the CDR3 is TGTGCCAGCAGATTTCGGGAGGGCCGCTACAATGAGCAGTTCTTC. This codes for CASRFREGRYNEQFF.